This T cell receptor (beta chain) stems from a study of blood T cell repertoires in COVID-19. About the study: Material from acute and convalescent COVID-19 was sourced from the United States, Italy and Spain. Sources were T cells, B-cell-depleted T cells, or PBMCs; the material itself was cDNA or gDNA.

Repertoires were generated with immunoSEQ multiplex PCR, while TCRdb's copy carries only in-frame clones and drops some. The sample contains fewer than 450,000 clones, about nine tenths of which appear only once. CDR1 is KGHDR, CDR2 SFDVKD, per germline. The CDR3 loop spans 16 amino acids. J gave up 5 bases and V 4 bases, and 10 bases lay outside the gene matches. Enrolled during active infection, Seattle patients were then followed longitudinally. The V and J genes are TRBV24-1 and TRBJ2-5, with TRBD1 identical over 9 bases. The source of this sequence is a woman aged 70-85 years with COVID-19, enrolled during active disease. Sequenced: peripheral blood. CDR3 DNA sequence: TGTGCCACCAGTGAGTCCTGGGGACAGGGAGGGGAGACCCAGTACTTC. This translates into CATSESWGQGGETQYF.